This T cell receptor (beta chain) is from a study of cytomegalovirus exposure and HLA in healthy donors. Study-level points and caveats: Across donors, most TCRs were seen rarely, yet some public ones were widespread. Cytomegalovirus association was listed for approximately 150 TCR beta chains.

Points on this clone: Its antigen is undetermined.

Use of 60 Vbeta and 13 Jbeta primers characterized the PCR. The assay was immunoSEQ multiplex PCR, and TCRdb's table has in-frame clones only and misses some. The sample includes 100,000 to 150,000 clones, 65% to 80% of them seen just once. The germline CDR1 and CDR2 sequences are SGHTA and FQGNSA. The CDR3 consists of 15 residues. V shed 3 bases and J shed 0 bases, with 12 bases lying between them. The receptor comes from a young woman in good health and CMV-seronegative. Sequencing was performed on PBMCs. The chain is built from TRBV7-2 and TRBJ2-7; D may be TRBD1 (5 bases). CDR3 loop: CASSFHRSSSYEQYF. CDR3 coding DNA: TGTGCCAGCAGCTTCCACAGGTCAAGCTCCTACGAGCAGTACTTC.